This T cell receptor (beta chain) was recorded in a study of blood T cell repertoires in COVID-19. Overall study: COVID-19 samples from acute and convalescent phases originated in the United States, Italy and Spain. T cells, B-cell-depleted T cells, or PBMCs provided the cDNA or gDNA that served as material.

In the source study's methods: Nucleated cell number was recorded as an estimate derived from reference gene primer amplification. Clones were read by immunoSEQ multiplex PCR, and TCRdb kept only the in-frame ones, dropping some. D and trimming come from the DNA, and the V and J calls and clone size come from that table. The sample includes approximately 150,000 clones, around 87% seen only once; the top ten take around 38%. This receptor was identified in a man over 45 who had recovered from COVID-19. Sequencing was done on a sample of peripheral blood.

CDR3 amino acids: CASSWINRGRELFF. The CDR3 nucleotides read TGTGCCAGCAGTTGGATTAACAGGGGTAGGGAGCTGTTTTTT. The rearrangement joins TRBV6-5 to TRBJ2-2; the match to TRBD1 covers 7 bases. Germline V CDR1 and CDR2: MNHEY, SVGAGI. V was pared by 4 bases and J by 9 bases, with 8 bases of the junction left unmatched. The CDR3 has 14 residues.